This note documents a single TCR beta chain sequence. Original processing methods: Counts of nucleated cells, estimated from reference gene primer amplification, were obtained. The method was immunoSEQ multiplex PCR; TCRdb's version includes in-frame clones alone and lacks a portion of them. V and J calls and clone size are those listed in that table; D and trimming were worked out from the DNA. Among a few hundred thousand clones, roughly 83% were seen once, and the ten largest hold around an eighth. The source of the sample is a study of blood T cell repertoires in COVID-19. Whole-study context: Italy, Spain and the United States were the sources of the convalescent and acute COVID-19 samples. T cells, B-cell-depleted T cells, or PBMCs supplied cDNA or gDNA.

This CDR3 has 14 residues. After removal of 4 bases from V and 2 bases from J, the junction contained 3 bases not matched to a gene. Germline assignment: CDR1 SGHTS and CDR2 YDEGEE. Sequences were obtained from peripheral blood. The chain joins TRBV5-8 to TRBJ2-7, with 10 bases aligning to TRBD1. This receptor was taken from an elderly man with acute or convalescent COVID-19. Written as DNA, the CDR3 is TGTGCCAGCAGCCAGACAGGGGGCACCTACGAGCAGTACTTC. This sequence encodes CASSQTGGTYEQYF. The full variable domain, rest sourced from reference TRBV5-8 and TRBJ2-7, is EAGVTQSPTHLIKTRGQQATLRCSPISGHTSVYWYQQALGLGLQFLLWYDEGEERNRGNFPPRFSGRQFPNYSSELNVNALELEDSALYLCASSQTGGTYEQYFGPGTRLTVT.